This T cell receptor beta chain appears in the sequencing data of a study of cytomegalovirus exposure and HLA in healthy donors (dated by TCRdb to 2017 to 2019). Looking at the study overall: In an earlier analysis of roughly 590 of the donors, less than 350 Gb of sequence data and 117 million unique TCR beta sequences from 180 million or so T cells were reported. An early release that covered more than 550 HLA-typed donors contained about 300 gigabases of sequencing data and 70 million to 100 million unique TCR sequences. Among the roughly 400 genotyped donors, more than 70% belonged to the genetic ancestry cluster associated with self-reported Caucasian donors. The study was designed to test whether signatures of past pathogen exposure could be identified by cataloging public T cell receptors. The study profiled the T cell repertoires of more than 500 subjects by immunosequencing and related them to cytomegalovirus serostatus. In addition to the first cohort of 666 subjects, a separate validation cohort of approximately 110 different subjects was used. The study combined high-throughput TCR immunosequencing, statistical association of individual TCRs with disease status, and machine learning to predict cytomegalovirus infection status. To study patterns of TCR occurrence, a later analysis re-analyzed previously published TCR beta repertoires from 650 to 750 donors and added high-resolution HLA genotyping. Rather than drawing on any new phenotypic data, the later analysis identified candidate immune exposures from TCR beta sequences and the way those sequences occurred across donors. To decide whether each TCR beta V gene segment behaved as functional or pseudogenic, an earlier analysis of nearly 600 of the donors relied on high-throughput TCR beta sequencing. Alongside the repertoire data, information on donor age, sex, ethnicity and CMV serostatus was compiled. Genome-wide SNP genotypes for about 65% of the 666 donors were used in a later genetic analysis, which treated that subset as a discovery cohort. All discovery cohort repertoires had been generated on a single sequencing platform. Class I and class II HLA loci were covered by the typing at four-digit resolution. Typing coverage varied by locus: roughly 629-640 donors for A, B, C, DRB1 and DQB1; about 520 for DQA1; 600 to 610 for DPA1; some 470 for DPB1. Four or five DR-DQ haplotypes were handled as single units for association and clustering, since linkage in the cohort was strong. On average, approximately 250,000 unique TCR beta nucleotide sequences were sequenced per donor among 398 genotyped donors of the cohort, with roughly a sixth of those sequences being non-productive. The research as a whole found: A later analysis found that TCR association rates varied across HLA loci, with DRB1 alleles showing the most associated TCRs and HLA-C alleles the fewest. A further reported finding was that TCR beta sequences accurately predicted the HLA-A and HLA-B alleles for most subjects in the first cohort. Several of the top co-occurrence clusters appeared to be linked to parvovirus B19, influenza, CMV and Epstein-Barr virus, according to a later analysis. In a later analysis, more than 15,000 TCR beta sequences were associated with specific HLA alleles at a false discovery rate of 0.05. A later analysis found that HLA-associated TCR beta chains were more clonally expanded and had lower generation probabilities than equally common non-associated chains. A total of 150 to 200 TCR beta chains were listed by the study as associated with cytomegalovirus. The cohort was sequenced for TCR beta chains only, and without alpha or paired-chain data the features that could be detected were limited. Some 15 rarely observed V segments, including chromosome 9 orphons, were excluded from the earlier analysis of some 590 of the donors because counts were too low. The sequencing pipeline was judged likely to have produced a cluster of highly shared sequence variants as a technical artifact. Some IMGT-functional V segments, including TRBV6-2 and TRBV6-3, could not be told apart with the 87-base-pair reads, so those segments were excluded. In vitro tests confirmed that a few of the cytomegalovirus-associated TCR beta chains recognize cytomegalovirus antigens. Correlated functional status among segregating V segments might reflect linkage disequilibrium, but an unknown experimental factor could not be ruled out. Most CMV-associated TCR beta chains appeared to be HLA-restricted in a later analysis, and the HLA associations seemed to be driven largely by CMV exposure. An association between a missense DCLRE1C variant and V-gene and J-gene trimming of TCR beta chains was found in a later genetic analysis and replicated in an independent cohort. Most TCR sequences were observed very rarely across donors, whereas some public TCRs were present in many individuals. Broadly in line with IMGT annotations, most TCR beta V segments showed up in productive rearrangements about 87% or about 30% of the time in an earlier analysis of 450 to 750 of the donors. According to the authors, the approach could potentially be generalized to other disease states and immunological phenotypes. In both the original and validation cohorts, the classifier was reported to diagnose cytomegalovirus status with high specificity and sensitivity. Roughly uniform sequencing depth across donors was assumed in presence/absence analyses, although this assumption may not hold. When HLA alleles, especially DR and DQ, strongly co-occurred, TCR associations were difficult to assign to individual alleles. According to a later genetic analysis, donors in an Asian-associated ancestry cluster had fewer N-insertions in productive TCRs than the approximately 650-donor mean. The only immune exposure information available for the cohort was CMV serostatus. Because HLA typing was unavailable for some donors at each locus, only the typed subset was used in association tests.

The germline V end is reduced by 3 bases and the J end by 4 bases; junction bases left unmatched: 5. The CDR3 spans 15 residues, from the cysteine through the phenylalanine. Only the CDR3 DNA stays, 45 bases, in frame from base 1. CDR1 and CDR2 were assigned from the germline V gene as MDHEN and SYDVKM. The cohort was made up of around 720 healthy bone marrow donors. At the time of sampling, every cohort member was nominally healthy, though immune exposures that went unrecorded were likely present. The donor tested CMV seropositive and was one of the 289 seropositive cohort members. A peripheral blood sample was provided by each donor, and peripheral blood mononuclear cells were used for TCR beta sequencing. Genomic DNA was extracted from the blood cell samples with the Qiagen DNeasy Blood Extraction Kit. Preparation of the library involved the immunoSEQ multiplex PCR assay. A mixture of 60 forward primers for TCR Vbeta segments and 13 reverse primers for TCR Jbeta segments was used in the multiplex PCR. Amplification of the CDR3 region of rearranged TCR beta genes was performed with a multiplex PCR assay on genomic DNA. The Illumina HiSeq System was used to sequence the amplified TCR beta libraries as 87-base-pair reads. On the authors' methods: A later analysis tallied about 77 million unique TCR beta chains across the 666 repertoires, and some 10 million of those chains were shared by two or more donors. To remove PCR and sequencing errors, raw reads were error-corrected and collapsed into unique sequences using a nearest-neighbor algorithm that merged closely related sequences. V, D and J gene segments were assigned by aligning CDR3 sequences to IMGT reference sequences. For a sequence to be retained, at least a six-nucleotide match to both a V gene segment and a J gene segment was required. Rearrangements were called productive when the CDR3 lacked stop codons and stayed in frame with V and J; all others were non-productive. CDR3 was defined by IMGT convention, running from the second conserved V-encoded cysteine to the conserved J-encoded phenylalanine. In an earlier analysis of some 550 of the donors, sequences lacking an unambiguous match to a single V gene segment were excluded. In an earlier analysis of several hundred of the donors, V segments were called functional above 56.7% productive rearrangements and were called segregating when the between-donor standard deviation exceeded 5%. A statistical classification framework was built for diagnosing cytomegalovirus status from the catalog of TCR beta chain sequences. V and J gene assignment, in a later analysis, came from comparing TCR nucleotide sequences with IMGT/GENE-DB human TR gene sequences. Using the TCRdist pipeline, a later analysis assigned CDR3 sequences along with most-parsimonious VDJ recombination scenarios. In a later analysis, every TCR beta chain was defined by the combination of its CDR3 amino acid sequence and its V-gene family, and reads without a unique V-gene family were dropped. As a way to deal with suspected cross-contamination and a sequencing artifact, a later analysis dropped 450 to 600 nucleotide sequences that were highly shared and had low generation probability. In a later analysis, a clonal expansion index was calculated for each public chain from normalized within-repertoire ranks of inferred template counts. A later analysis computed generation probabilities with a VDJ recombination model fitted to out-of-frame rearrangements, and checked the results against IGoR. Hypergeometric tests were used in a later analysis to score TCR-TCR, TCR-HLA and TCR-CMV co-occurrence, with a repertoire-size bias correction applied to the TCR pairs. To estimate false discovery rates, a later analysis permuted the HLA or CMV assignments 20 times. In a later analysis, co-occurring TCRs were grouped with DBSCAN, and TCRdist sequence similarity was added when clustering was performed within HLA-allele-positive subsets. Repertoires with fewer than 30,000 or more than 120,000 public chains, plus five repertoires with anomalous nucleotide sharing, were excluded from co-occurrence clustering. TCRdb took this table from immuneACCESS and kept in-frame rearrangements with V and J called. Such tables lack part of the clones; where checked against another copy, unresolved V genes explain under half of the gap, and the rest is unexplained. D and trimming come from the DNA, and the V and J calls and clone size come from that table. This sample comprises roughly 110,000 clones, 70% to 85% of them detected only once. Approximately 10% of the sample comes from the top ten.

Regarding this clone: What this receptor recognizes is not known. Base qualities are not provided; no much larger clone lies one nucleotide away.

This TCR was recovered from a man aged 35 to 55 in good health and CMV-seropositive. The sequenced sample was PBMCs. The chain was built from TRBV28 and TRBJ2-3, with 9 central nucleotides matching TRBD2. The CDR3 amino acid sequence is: CASSFLRGGPDTQYF. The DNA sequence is TGTGCCAGCAGTTTTTTGCGGGGGGGTCCAGATACGCAGTATTTT.